This T cell receptor beta chain derives from a study of graft-versus-host responses after intestinal transplantation (dated by TCRdb to the early 2020s). With respect to the entire study: The transplants that recipients received were multivisceral, liver-intestinal, or isolated intestinal. Every recipient was given anti-thymocyte globulin induction, followed by around three years of maintenance tacrolimus and steroids. After intestinal transplantation, graft-versus-host and host-versus-graft alloreactive T cell clones in the graft, circulation and bone marrow were tracked using bulk TCR-beta CDR3 sequencing. To identify alloreactive clones, pre-transplant mixed lymphocyte reaction products were sequenced and compared with unstimulated pre-transplant donor and recipient T cells. Of the 20 to 25 intestinal transplant recipients enrolled in the cohort, one of whom was a retransplant, a few patients without pretransplant specimens were excluded. Donor T cell macrochimerism was defined as a peak of at least 4% donor T cells among recipient peripheral blood mononuclear cells. Rather than being sequenced by the commercial service, samples from a few later patients were sequenced in-house on an Illumina MiSeq and processed with MiXCR.

The CDR3 has 17 amino acids, counting the end cysteine and phenylalanine. Only CDR3 DNA remains: 51 bases, in frame from the first base. The V end gives up 1 base and the J end 4 bases, leaving 4 bases in the junction not matched to a gene. The CDR1 and CDR2 encoded by the germline V gene (reference sequence) are LNHNV and YYDKDF. What the research found in general, with its limitations: The conclusions were limited by the relatively low number and heterogeneity of the intestinal transplant patients. Early after transplant, peak levels of circulating GvH clones were associated with declines in HvG clones. GvH clones were detected in recipient bone marrow, and some appeared earlier in ileal mucosa or blood, consistent with an intestinal mucosal origin. In patients with donor T cell macrochimerism, the allografts had high GvH to HvG T cell clonal ratios.

In the case of this clone: Its antigen has not been determined. The record has no base qualities; no much larger clone is one base away.

Libraries were prepared through the immunoSEQ multiplex PCR assay. For most patients, high-throughput TCR-beta CDR3 sequencing of genomic DNA was performed by Adaptive Biotechnologies. The published analysis was carried out like this. Adaptive's ImmunoSEQ software supplied the TCR sequencing data for under 20 patients, while MiXCR and VDJtools were used to process a few other patients. CDR3 nucleotide sequences shared between donor and recipient were removed because the origin of such sequences could not be assigned. Alloreactive clones required at least 2-fold expansion over unstimulated cells and minimum CFSE-low frequency of 0.002% (template counts) or 0.001% (read counts). Clones detected in sequenced pre-transplant spleen, lymph node, or MLR CFSE-low populations of the donor or recipient were defined as mappable. Cumulative frequency of alloreactive clones was calculated as a percentage of all sequences weighted by copy number. This immuneACCESS table, as held by TCRdb, lists in-frame sequences with V and J called but not all clones. Of the missing ones, under half trace to an unresolved V gene in checked studies; the others have no known cause. That table is the source of V, J and clone size, and D and trimming were worked out from the DNA. Within this sample are approximately 10,000 clones, with around four fifths of them counted one time only. The ten top clones hold approximately 30% of the sample.

Blood samples were collected up to 4 times in the first month after transplant and then at least monthly when available. The clonotype originates from a human patient who received an intestinal transplant, so some T cells may come from the graft donor. The chain links TRBV15 with TRBJ2-1, with TRBD2 matching 13 junction bases. Sequenced here: PBMCs, sampled nearly 500 days after intestinal transplant. The sequence in DNA is TGTGCCACCAGCAGAGCGTCGACTAGCGGGAGGTACAATGAGCAGTTCTTC. Its coded protein is CATSRASTSGRYNEQFF.